This TCR beta chain was captured by sequencing in a study of blood T cell repertoires in COVID-19. Study-level information: Researchers got acute and convalescent COVID-19 samples from the United States, Italy and Spain. T cells, B-cell-depleted T cells, or PBMCs provided the cDNA or gDNA that served as material.

V lost 6 bases to trimming and J lost 3 bases, with 11 bases between them. The CDR3 sequence is 13 residues long. Germline V gives CDR1 SGHNT, CDR2 YYREEE (reference sequence). In the original analysis: Estimation of nucleated cell counts relied on the amplification of reference gene primers. TCRdb keeps only in-frame clones here, not all; method: immunoSEQ multiplex PCR. The D gene and trimming were derived from the DNA, and the V and J assignments and clone size from that table. The sample gives 250,000 to 300,000 clones, about 88% of which show up once; 3.6% is in the top ten. The chain has TRBV5-4 and TRBJ2-3; D is ambiguous. This clonotype was obtained from a man aged 18-30 years with active or convalescent COVID-19. Specimen: peripheral blood. The CDR3 loop reads CASNVGRTDTQYF. In DNA form, the CDR3 reads TGTGCCAGCAACGTGGGCAGGACAGATACGCAGTATTTT.